These T cell receptor beta chains were read from a single sample in a study of T-cell reconstitution after alpha-beta-depleted transplantation in children. TCRdb ran MiXCR on the PCR reads and lists one entry per CDR3 protein. Here the sample spans 300,000 to 400,000 distinct CDR3 sequences, around 20% being singletons. The specimen comprised PBMCs, mostly from graft donor cells, sampled 180 days after TCRalphabeta/CD19-depleted stem cell transplant. Every receptor here comes from a male patient aged 5 to 17 who had a stem cell transplant for acute lymphoblastic leukemia, so the T cells may come from the graft donor. The CDR3 runs from the conserved cysteine through the conserved F or W. D genes are given only for firm matches. Not every row has a clone size; where given, it reads once, few, many or a size class.

cdr3_nt cdr3_aa d_call clone_size j_call v_call
TGTGCCAGCAGCCCGCCTCCCAGGACGGGTAGCTTCACAGATACGCAGTATTTT CASSPPPRTGSFTDTQYF . . TRBJ2-3 TRBV7-6
TGTGCCAGCAGCGTAGCGGGGCCGAACACCGGGGAGCTGTTTTTT CASSVAGPNTGELFF . . TRBJ2-2 TRBV9
TGTGCCAGCAGCGCGGGCCTCTCTTCCGGGGAGAGATTAGCTTTCTTT CASSAGLSSGERLAFF . few TRBJ1-1 TRBV7-8
TGTGCCAGCAGTCTAGCGGGAGTTTCGTATGAGCAGTTCTTC CASSLAGVSYEQFF TRBD2 once TRBJ2-1 TRBV6-1
TGTGCCAGCAGCTTCACCGCTGGGGCGGGAGGGGTAGATACGCAGTATTTT CASSFTAGAGGVDTQYF TRBD2 . TRBJ2-3 TRBV7-3
TGCAGGGTATCGGACGGAATACACTATGGCTACACCTTC CRVSDGIHYGYTF . . TRBJ1-2 TRBV20-1
TGTGCCAGCAGCTTAACGGGGACCGACTATGGCTACACCTTC CASSLTGTDYGYTF . few TRBJ1-2 TRBV5-5
TGCGCCAGCAGCTTGGTGGGATCCGCCTACGAGCAGTACTTC CASSLVGSAYEQYF . . TRBJ2-7 TRBV5-1
TGTGCCAGCTCACCTGGGCAGGGACTCCAGCATTTT CASSPGQGLQHF . few TRBJ1-5 TRBV18
TGTGCCACCAGTGATCCAGGACTAGCGGGGGGCTATGAGCAGTTCTTC CATSDPGLAGGYEQFF TRBD2 . TRBJ2-1 TRBV24-1
TGTGCCAGCAGTTATCGAACCGGGACTAGCGGTACCTACGAGCAGTACTTC CASSYRTGTSGTYEQYF TRBD2 few TRBJ2-7 TRBV6-5
TGCAGTGCCCCGGGACTAGGGAGGCCTGCCTCCTACAATGAGCAGTTCTTC CSAPGLGRPASYNEQFF TRBD2 few TRBJ2-1 TRBV20-1
TGTGCCAGCAGTTTAAGCCCCCGGTTAGATACGCAGTATTTT CASSLSPRLDTQYF . . TRBJ2-3 TRBV28
TGTGCCAGCAGTTACTTTCCGGGGTTCTCCTACGAGCAGTACTTC CASSYFPGFSYEQYF . . TRBJ2-7 TRBV6-5
TGTGCCATCAGTGAGTCACTGGGCCATTCACCCCTCCACTTT CAISESLGHSPLHF . . TRBJ1-6 TRBV10-3
TGTGCCAGCAGTTTTCCCGGGAGCTGTGTGGGTGGGACTGAAGCTTTCTTT CASSFPGSCVGGTEAFF . . TRBJ1-1 TRBV6-8
TGCAGCGTCCACCCTCGGGCAGGTTTATTTGAAGCTTTCTTT CSVHPRAGLFEAFF . . TRBJ1-1 TRBV29-1
TGTGCCAGCAGCTTAGCGCGGGTAGGGAGTAACACTGAAGCTTTCTTT CASSLARVGSNTEAFF . . TRBJ1-1 TRBV7-9
TGCGCCAGCAGGGTGTCCACAGATACGCAGTATTTT CASRVSTDTQYF . . TRBJ2-3 TRBV5-1
TGTGCCAGCAGCCAAGTCTCCGTTTATTGGACAGGGCAAGAGACCCAGTACTTC CASSQVSVYWTGQETQYF TRBD1 . TRBJ2-5 TRBV14
TGCGCCAGCAGCTTGCAGCAGGGAAGGGAGACCCAGTACTTC CASSLQQGRETQYF . . TRBJ2-5 TRBV5-1
TGCGCCAGCAGCCCGGAGTCGACTAGCGGGAGCTACGAGCAGTACTTC CASSPESTSGSYEQYF TRBD2 . TRBJ2-7 TRBV5-1
TGCGCCAGCGGCCCACAGGGCTACGAGCAGTACTTC CASGPQGYEQYF . few TRBJ2-7 TRBV5-1
TGTGCCACACACCACAGGGACGTAGATTCGAACAATGAGCAGTTCTTC CATHHRDVDSNNEQFF . . TRBJ2-1 TRBV15
TGCAGCGTTCTTGGACCGTCGAAGAACACTGAAGCTTTCTTT CSVLGPSKNTEAFF . few TRBJ1-1 TRBV29-1
TGCGCCAGCAGGAGGACAGGGGACTCGGAATACGAAAAACTGTTTTTT CASRRTGDSEYEKLFF TRBD1 . TRBJ1-4 TRBV5-1
TGCAGCGTTGGGGGGTTCGGCTCCTACAATGAGCAGTTCTTC CSVGGFGSYNEQFF . few TRBJ2-1 TRBV29-1
TGTGCCAGCAGTTTAACCTGGGCTGGAAACACCATATATTTT CASSLTWAGNTIYF . . TRBJ1-3 TRBV28
TGTGCCAGCTCACCAATGGGAACGGGGGCGTCCTACAATGAGCAGTTCTTC CASSPMGTGASYNEQFF . . TRBJ2-1 TRBV18
TGTGCCAGCAGCCCGGTCGGGCATCGGAAGGAAGAGACCCAGTACTTC CASSPVGHRKEETQYF . few TRBJ2-5 TRBV3-1
TGTGCCAGCAGCCAACTCGAGGGTTGGAATGAAAAACTGTTTTTT CASSQLEGWNEKLFF . . TRBJ1-4 TRBV3-1
TGTGCCAGCAGTGAATTTCTGTATGGCTACACCTTC CASSEFLYGYTF . few TRBJ1-2 TRBV25-1
TGTGCCAGCAGTTACTCGAACAGGGGGACTAATGAAAAACTGTTTTTT CASSYSNRGTNEKLFF TRBD1 . TRBJ1-4 TRBV6-5
TGTGCCAGCAGTTTCCGGACAGGGAGGGAATTAGATACGCAGTATTTT CASSFRTGRELDTQYF . . TRBJ2-3 TRBV27
TGTGCCAGCAGCTTATCGTGGAGCGGAGCTAGCACAGATACGCAGTATTTT CASSLSWSGASTDTQYF . . TRBJ2-3 TRBV13
TGTGCCAGCAGTGAAGCGTCCTCGGGACTAGCGGGAGAAGAGACCCAGTACTTC CASSEASSGLAGEETQYF TRBD2 . TRBJ2-5 TRBV6-1